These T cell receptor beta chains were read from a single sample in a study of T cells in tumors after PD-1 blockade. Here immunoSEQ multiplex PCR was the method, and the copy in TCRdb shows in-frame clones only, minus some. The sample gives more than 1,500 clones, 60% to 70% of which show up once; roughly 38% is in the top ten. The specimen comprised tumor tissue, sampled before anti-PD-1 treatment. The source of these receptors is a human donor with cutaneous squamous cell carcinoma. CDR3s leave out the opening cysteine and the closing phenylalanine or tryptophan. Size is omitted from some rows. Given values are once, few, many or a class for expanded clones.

CDR3 protein: ASSLSHNTEAF
clone size: .
CDR3 length: 11
J gene: TRBJ1-1
V gene: TRBV11-3

CDR3 protein: ASREGQSGGYT
clone size: .
CDR3 length: 11
J gene: TRBJ1-2
V gene: TRBV2

CDR3 protein: ASSLPQDGYT
clone size: .
CDR3 length: 10
J gene: TRBJ1-2
V gene: TRBV28

CDR3 protein: ASSLYIRVGINTEAF
clone size: .
CDR3 length: 15
J gene: TRBJ1-1
V gene: TRBV5-5

CDR3 protein: ASSRPGGAAF
clone size: large
CDR3 length: 10
J gene: TRBJ1-1
V gene: TRBV14

CDR3 protein: SVAGGGSYEQY
clone size: once
CDR3 length: 11
J gene: TRBJ2-7
V gene: TRBV29-1

CDR3 protein: ASRRLQGETQY
clone size: .
CDR3 length: 11
J gene: TRBJ2-5
V gene: TRBV2

CDR3 protein: ASSLRSSGGDTQY
clone size: .
CDR3 length: 13
J gene: TRBJ2-3
V gene: TRBV7-8

CDR3 protein: ASSLDTGPGNTIY
clone size: .
CDR3 length: 13
J gene: TRBJ1-3
V gene: TRBV7-9

CDR3 protein: ASFRGGEQF
clone size: few
CDR3 length: 9
J gene: TRBJ2-1
V gene: TRBV5-6

CDR3 protein: ASSIGTNYGYT
clone size: .
CDR3 length: 11
J gene: TRBJ1-2
V gene: TRBV19

CDR3 protein: ASSQTGELF
clone size: .
CDR3 length: 9
J gene: TRBJ2-2
V gene: TRBV3-1/TRBV3-2

CDR3 protein: ASSDRDGYGYT
clone size: .
CDR3 length: 11
J gene: TRBJ1-2
V gene: TRBV19

CDR3 protein: ASRQGGEANEKLF
clone size: once
CDR3 length: 13
J gene: TRBJ1-4
V gene: TRBV28

CDR3 protein: ASSVGGQETQY
clone size: .
CDR3 length: 11
J gene: TRBJ2-5
V gene: TRBV9

CDR3 protein: AISESRRAMETQY
clone size: .
CDR3 length: 13
J gene: TRBJ2-5
V gene: TRBV10-3

CDR3 protein: ASSSKGGQGGNQPQH
clone size: .
CDR3 length: 15
J gene: TRBJ1-5
V gene: TRBV18

CDR3 protein: SVQGADGYT
clone size: .
CDR3 length: 9
J gene: TRBJ1-2
V gene: TRBV29-1

CDR3 protein: ASSKSSGANVLT
clone size: .
CDR3 length: 12
J gene: TRBJ2-6
V gene: TRBV5-1

CDR3 protein: ASSTQGGSSYGYT
clone size: .
CDR3 length: 13
J gene: TRBJ1-2
V gene: TRBV6-5

CDR3 protein: ASSLMQGGAGANVLT
clone size: .
CDR3 length: 15
J gene: TRBJ2-6
V gene: TRBV7-2

CDR3 protein: ASSLGGTGDAF
clone size: few
CDR3 length: 11
J gene: TRBJ1-1
V gene: TRBV5-1

CDR3 protein: ASSPGQYNSPLH
clone size: .
CDR3 length: 12
J gene: TRBJ1-6
V gene: TRBV5-6

CDR3 protein: SADGSYEQY
clone size: few
CDR3 length: 9
J gene: TRBJ2-7
V gene: TRBV20-1

CDR3 protein: ASQNTVSNQPQH
clone size: .
CDR3 length: 12
J gene: TRBJ1-5
V gene: TRBV19

CDR3 protein: ASSLMDRTYSYEQY
clone size: .
CDR3 length: 14
J gene: TRBJ2-7
V gene: TRBV5-6

CDR3 protein: ASSVRMSNYGYT
clone size: .
CDR3 length: 12
J gene: TRBJ1-2
V gene: TRBV5-5

CDR3 protein: ASSLPPNRDPSTDTQY
clone size: .
CDR3 length: 16
J gene: TRBJ2-3
V gene: TRBV5-1

CDR3 protein: SAKTGQAI
clone size: .
CDR3 length: 8
J gene: TRBJ2-4
V gene: TRBV20-1

CDR3 protein: ASSLGGTYEQY
clone size: .
CDR3 length: 11
J gene: TRBJ2-7
V gene: TRBV12-3/TRBV12-4

CDR3 protein: ASSEAVLGGIHGYT
clone size: .
CDR3 length: 14
J gene: TRBJ1-2
V gene: TRBV2

CDR3 protein: ASSPRGDYGYT
clone size: .
CDR3 length: 11
J gene: TRBJ1-2
V gene: TRBV7-8

CDR3 protein: ASSLQTGGYNEQF
clone size: .
CDR3 length: 13
J gene: TRBJ2-1
V gene: TRBV5-1

CDR3 protein: ASSSSSRLNTEAF
clone size: .
CDR3 length: 13
J gene: TRBJ1-1
V gene: TRBV5-5

CDR3 protein: ASSQGQGAEQPQH
clone size: .
CDR3 length: 13
J gene: TRBJ1-5
V gene: TRBV4-1

CDR3 protein: ASRYQGDETQY
clone size: .
CDR3 length: 11
J gene: TRBJ2-5
V gene: TRBV12-3/TRBV12-4

CDR3 protein: ASSQPGCGGAPETQY
clone size: .
CDR3 length: 15
J gene: TRBJ2-5
V gene: TRBV14

CDR3 protein: ASSQLGAETYEQY
clone size: .
CDR3 length: 13
J gene: TRBJ2-7
V gene: TRBV14

CDR3 protein: ASSVAGAGYNEQF
clone size: .
CDR3 length: 13
J gene: TRBJ2-1
V gene: TRBV9